The following is a T cell receptor (beta chain) sequence with its context. Measured with immunoSEQ multiplex PCR; TCRdb has only the in-frame clones, and not every one. Found here are about 610,000 clones, 88% of them singletons; the top ten hold approximately 0.011%. The sample is drawn from a study of shared T cell receptors in the human thymus. The CDR3 covers 14 residues. The J segment lost 3 bases and the V segment lost 3 bases, leaving 2 bases of the junction unmatched. The germline V gene has CDR1 MGHRA and CDR2 YSYEKL. These same data were also listed under a study on human thymus T cells. That work adds: Healthy Finnish infants having corrective surgery for congenital heart defects served as donors.

The source material was thymocytes. The sequence derives from a boy under two years old with a congenital heart defect. The genes are TRBV4-1 and TRBJ2-4; 7 bases align to TRBD1. The CDR3 loop is CASSQGQLKNIQYF. The CDR3 DNA sequence: TGCGCCAGCAGCCAGGGACAGCTCAAAAACATTCAGTACTTC.